This TCR beta chain was sequenced for a study of blood T cell repertoires in COVID-19. Study overall: Whether acute or convalescent, the COVID-19 samples came from the United States, Italy and Spain. From T cells, B-cell-depleted T cells, or PBMCs came the material, which was cDNA or gDNA.

Trimming removed 1 base from V and 5 bases from J, with 13 bases in between. This CDR3 has 15 amino acids. Germline V gene lookup returns CDR1 SEHNR and CDR2 FQNEAQ (reference sequence). As handled by the study authors: Quantification of nucleated cells was approximated via reference gene primer amplification. Measured with immunoSEQ multiplex PCR; TCRdb has only the in-frame clones, and not every one. From that table come the V and J calls and clone size; the DNA was used to work out D and trimming. Of approximately 100,000 clones listed, around 93% are singletons. The V call is TRBV7-9, the J call TRBJ2-3, with D perhaps TRBD1 (6 bases). Sequences were obtained from peripheral blood. The source is a middle-aged man with acute or convalescent COVID-19. CDR3 in amino acids: CASSLGHRDIDTQYF. CDR3 DNA: TGTGCCAGCAGCTTAGGGCACAGGGACATAGATACGCAGTATTTT.